These T cell receptor beta chains were read from a single sample in a study of blood T cell repertoires in COVID-19. Profiling relied on immunoSEQ multiplex PCR, and the TCRdb table lists in-frame clones only, not all of them. The table lists about 300,000 clones, about 88% of them singletons. Sequences were obtained from peripheral blood. These receptors originate from an older man with acute or convalescent COVID-19. Both conserved end residues are part of each CDR3. The order of the fields is clone size, J gene, D gene, V gene, CDR3 DNA, CDR3 protein. The D gene is left open where the match is weak. Clone size is not always given. Where it is, it says once, few, many or a class for expanded clones.

>.|TRBJ2-5|TRBD1|TRBV7-2
TGTGCCAGCAGCCCAAGACAGGGCTCGGGGACCCAGTACTTC
CASSPRQGSGTQYF
>.|TRBJ1-1|.|TRBV7-9
TGTGCCAGCAGCTTAGGCGATGAAGCTTTCTTT
CASSLGDEAFF
>.|TRBJ1-2|TRBD1|TRBV19
TGTGCCAGTGGAACGGACAGGGATACTAACTATGGCTACACCTTC
CASGTDRDTNYGYTF
>.|TRBJ1-1|TRBD1|TRBV10-1
TGCGCCAGCAGCAGGGGGCCTAACACTGAAGCTTTCTTT
CASSRGPNTEAFF
>.|TRBJ2-1|TRBD2|TRBV5-1
TGCGCCAGCAGCCCCGGGGGGAGAGCTTCCTACAATGAGCAGTTCTTC
CASSPGGRASYNEQFF
>.|TRBJ2-6|.|TRBV7-6
TGTGCCAGCAGTAGATGGGGGCCCTCTGGGGCCAACGTCCTGACTTTC
CASSRWGPSGANVLTF
>.|TRBJ2-2|.|TRBV28
TGTGCCAGCAGTGCTCCGGTCACCGGGGAGCTGTTTTTT
CASSAPVTGELFF
>.|TRBJ1-4|TRBD1|TRBV7-8
TGTGCCAGCAGCTTGACAGGGGTTCGAAATGAAAAACTGTTTTTT
CASSLTGVRNEKLFF
>.|TRBJ2-3|TRBD2|TRBV11-2
TGTGCCAGCAGCCCTCTGGGGGGGGTTCTGTATACGCAGTATTTT
CASSPLGGVLYTQYF
>many|TRBJ2-7|TRBD2|TRBV12-3/TRBV12-4
TGTGCCAGCAGTTTTGGTCCGGGAGGCGAGCAGTACTTC
CASSFGPGGEQYF
>.|TRBJ1-5|.|TRBV5-6
TGTGCCAGCAGCCTGGGACTGAGCAATCAGCCCCAGCATTTT
CASSLGLSNQPQHF
>.|TRBJ1-6|TRBD1|TRBV27
TGTGCCAGCAGTTCCGGGACAGGGTTTTCACCCCTCCACTTT
CASSSGTGFSPLHF
>few|TRBJ2-3|TRBD2|TRBV29-1
TGCAGCTTTCGCCCTAGCGGATTTTCTAGCACAGATACGCAGTATTTT
CSFRPSGFSSTDTQYF
>.|TRBJ1-2|.|TRBV29-1
TGCAGCGTTGAAACGGCCGCGGCGCATGGCTACACCTTC
CSVETAAAHGYTF
>.|TRBJ2-7|TRBD2|TRBV12-3/TRBV12-4
TGTGCCAGCAGTCCCAACGGGGGGTACGAGCAGTACTTC
CASSPNGGYEQYF
>few|TRBJ1-1|TRBD1|TRBV6-5
TGTGCCAGCAGTAGCTGGGACAGGCTGAACACTGAAGCTTTCTTT
CASSSWDRLNTEAFF
>.|TRBJ2-3|TRBD2|TRBV5-1
TGCGCCAGCAGCTTGGGCCTAGCGGGGGGTACCACAGATACGCAGTATTTT
CASSLGLAGGTTDTQYF
>.|TRBJ1-1|.|TRBV19
TGTGCCAGTAGTCTCGGTTCGGTGAACACTGAAGCTTTCTTT
CASSLGSVNTEAFF
>.|TRBJ2-1|TRBD1|TRBV7-3
TGTGCCAGCAGCTTTAGACAGGGCCCAAATGAGCAGTTCTTC
CASSFRQGPNEQFF
>.|TRBJ1-6|.|TRBV6-5
TGTGCCAGCAGTTACTCCAGGGATTCACCCCTCCACTTT
CASSYSRDSPLHF
>.|TRBJ2-3|.|TRBV4-2
TGTGCCAGCAGCCAAGCCGACAACACAGATACGCAGTATTTT
CASSQADNTDTQYF
>few|TRBJ1-2|TRBD1|TRBV7-2
TGTGCCAGCAGCTCGCCGGGACAGCCCTATGGCTACACCTTC
CASSSPGQPYGYTF
>.|TRBJ2-5|TRBD2|TRBV28
TGTGCCAGCCGGACTAGCGGGAAGGGTTCCCACAGCGGCCAGTACTTC
CASRTSGKGSHSGQYF
>.|TRBJ2-3|TRBD2|TRBV15
TGTGCCACCAGCAGAGATCCGGCGGTGGGAGGGAATACTTTT
CATSRDPAVGGNTF
>.|TRBJ1-5|TRBD1|TRBV2
TGTGCCAGCAGGAACACAGGGGCCAGCAATCAGCCCCAGCATTTT
CASRNTGASNQPQHF
>.|TRBJ1-5|.|TRBV2
TGTGCCAGCAGTGACAGATTGGGCAGCAATCAGCCCCAGCATTTT
CASSDRLGSNQPQHF
>once|TRBJ1-6|.|TRBV7-9
TGTGCCAGCAGCTTAGCGGGACACCGTGATTCACCCCTCCACTTT
CASSLAGHRDSPLHF
>.|TRBJ1-4|TRBD1|TRBV7-2
TGTGCCAGCAGCCCCAAGGGGGCCGGACAGGGGGCGCAAGAAAAACTGTTTTTT
CASSPKGAGQGAQEKLFF
>.|TRBJ1-4|TRBD1|TRBV7-2
TGTGCCAGCAGCTTACAGGGGGACTTGAGGAATGAAAAACTGTTTTTT
CASSLQGDLRNEKLFF
>.|TRBJ2-7|.|TRBV6-2/TRBV6-3
TGTGCCAGCAGTTACTCGTTAGATTCCGCCTACGAGCAGTACTTC
CASSYSLDSAYEQYF
>.|TRBJ2-2|TRBD2|TRBV6-2/TRBV6-3
TGTGCCAGCAGTGACCTTTCTAGCGGGGCGGCCAACACCGGGGAGCTGTTTTTT
CASSDLSSGAANTGELFF
>once|TRBJ1-1|.|TRBV5-4
TGTGCCAGCAGCTTAGAGGGCGTGAGGGCTGAAGCTTTCTTT
CASSLEGVRAEAFF
>.|TRBJ2-1|.|TRBV28
TGTGCCAGCAGCACTACCCACGGGGGGCGGTACAATGAGCAGTTCTTC
CASSTTHGGRYNEQFF
>.|TRBJ2-5|TRBD2|TRBV3-1/TRBV3-2
TGTGCCAGCAGCTTGGGACTAGCGGGAGGAGAGACCCAGTACTTC
CASSLGLAGGETQYF
>.|TRBJ2-7|TRBD1|TRBV5-6
TGTGCCAGCAGCTCACAGGGGGCCGGGGACGAGCAGTACTTC
CASSSQGAGDEQYF
>.|TRBJ1-5|.|TRBV6-5
TGTGCCAGCAGGCAGGGTACTGATAGCAATCAGCCCCAGCATTTT
CASRQGTDSNQPQHF
>.|TRBJ1-2|TRBD1|TRBV28
TGTGCCAGCAGTCTGGGACAGGGAGAATATGGCTACACCTTC
CASSLGQGEYGYTF
>.|TRBJ1-6|.|TRBV5-4
TGTGCCAGCAGCTTGGTGGGCAGGGATAATTCACCCCTCCACTTT
CASSLVGRDNSPLHF
>.|TRBJ1-2|.|TRBV6-2/TRBV6-3
TGTGCCAGCAGTTACGGACAGCACTATGGCTACACCTTC
CASSYGQHYGYTF
>.|TRBJ2-1|TRBD2|TRBV6-2/TRBV6-3
TGTGCCAGCAGTTACTCGGCTAGCGGGGGATGGACCTCCTACAATGAGCAGTTCTTC
CASSYSASGGWTSYNEQFF
>.|TRBJ1-1|.|TRBV29-1
TGCAGCGTCGTGATAAACAGGGTCGCTTTCTTT
CSVVINRVAFF
>.|TRBJ1-6|.|TRBV7-2
TGTGCCAGCAGCTTTAGTCGTTATAATAATTCACCCCTCCACTTT
CASSFSRYNNSPLHF
>once|TRBJ1-5|.|TRBV6-2/TRBV6-3
TGTGCCAGCAGTTATTTCGGAGGGCAGCCCCAGCATTTT
CASSYFGGQPQHF
>.|TRBJ2-1|TRBD2|TRBV23-1
TGCGCCAGCAGTCAATCCGCCGGCGGGGGGACCAATGAGCAGTTCTTC
CASSQSAGGGTNEQFF
>few|TRBJ2-1|TRBD2|TRBV2
TGTGCCAGCATTCCCAAGGGACTATACAATGAGCAGTTCTTC
CASIPKGLYNEQFF
>.|TRBJ1-2|.|TRBV5-6
TGTGCCAGCAGCTTGGTACGGAGAGCTAACTATGGCTACACCTTC
CASSLVRRANYGYTF
>.|TRBJ2-1|.|TRBV21-1
TGTGCCAGCAGCAAAGGAGGACGGGGGGGATCTAGTGAGCAGTTCTTC
CASSKGGRGGSSEQFF
>.|TRBJ1-4|.|TRBV19
TGTGCCACAGGTCGGGGAGAGGCAACTAATGAAAAACTGTTTTTT
CATGRGEATNEKLFF
>.|TRBJ2-3|.|TRBV5-1
TGCGCCAGCAGCCCATCCCAGGGGCCAGATACGCAGTATTTT
CASSPSQGPDTQYF
>.|TRBJ1-1|TRBD1|TRBV19
TGTGCCAGTAGTATAAACAGGGACAGGGCTGAAGCTTTCTTT
CASSINRDRAEAFF
>.|TRBJ2-7|TRBD1|TRBV11-2
TGTGCCAGCAGCTTATCGGGACAGGGAACCTACGAGCAGTACTTC
CASSLSGQGTYEQYF
>few|TRBJ1-1|.|TRBV3-1/TRBV3-2
TGTGCCAGCAGTCAGGGGAAGCACACTGAAGCTTTCTTT
CASSQGKHTEAFF
>.|TRBJ1-2|.|TRBV5-1
TGCGCCAGCAGGGTCAACGCGGGGCCCGCAGGAGGCTATGGCTACACCTTC
CASRVNAGPAGGYGYTF
>.|TRBJ1-2|TRBD1|TRBV2
TGTGCCAGCAGTGGGGGACAGGACTATGGCTACACCTTC
CASSGGQDYGYTF
>.|TRBJ1-2|.|TRBV27
TGTGCCAGCAGTTTATCGCCAGGATTAGCTAACTATGGCTACACCTTC
CASSLSPGLANYGYTF
>.|TRBJ1-6|.|TRBV5-4
TGTGCCAGCAGCTTGGAGGTCGGGGAAATAAATTCACCCCTCCACTTT
CASSLEVGEINSPLHF
>.|TRBJ1-2|.|TRBV30
TGTGCCTACAGGACAGTAAGCTATGGCTACACCTTC
CAYRTVSYGYTF